The clone carrying this T cell receptor beta chain showed up just once. What it binds is unknown. The CDR3 runs 14 residues. Trimming cost V 5 bases and J 3 bases; bases outside gene matches: 4. Germline loops: CDR1 MNHNY, CDR2 SVGAGI (reference sequence). The record originates from a study of OX40 agonist ivuxolimab in advanced cancers. Study in general: Patients' therapy was ivuxolimab, an antibody that acts as an agonist of OX40 (CD134).

Study outcomes and limitations: At doses 0.1 to 3.0 mg/kg, CD4+ and CD8+ clones expanded.

Sampling times: baseline, cycle 4 day 1, cycle 7 day 1. Clones were sequenced by immunoSEQ multiplex PCR, and TCRdb holds only the in-frame ones, with some missing. The sample lists about 73,000 clones, more than 80% occurring once. The chain combines TRBV6-6 with TRBJ1-5, with 7 bases identical to TRBD1. This specimen was CD4+ or CD8+ T cells sorted from blood, taken in a trial of the OX40 agonist ivuxolimab. The TCR sequence derives from an adult with an advanced solid tumor such as melanoma, head and neck, liver or kidney cancer. The CDR3 DNA reads TGTGCCAGCAGTACAGGGGCACTCAATCAGCCCCAGCATTTT. Protein product: CASSTGALNQPQHF.